This T cell receptor beta chain was recovered during a study of blood T cell repertoires in COVID-19. Study-wide context: PBMCs, B-cell-depleted T cells, or T cells provided the cDNA or gDNA that made up the material.

This clone was seen more than once but under ten times. Germline CDR1 is KGHDR and CDR2 is SFDVKD. The CDR3 loop spans 13 amino acids. Trimming removed 5 bases from V and 5 bases from J, with 11 bases in between. The assay was immunoSEQ multiplex PCR, and TCRdb's table has in-frame clones only and misses some. Among 240,000 or so clones listed, about 83% were seen once. The V call is TRBV24-1, the J call TRBJ1-1; the D gene is possibly TRBD1 (5 bases). The TCR sequence derives from a man older than 75 with acute or convalescent COVID-19. The sequenced sample was peripheral blood. For the CDR3, the DNA is TGTGCCACCAGTGGCTTCGGGGGGACTGAAGCTTTCTTT. It yields the protein CATSGFGGTEAFF.